Below are 15 T cell receptor beta chains sequenced from a single sample in a study of cytomegalovirus exposure and HLA in healthy donors. Primers included in the PCR were 60 Vbeta and 13 Jbeta primers. Sequenced by immunoSEQ multiplex PCR; TCRdb stores in-frame clones only, minus some. Of fewer than 150,000 clones listed, over 75% are singletons. The material sequenced was PBMCs. The receptors stem from a woman aged 18-29 years in good health and CMV-seronegative.

The chain combines TRBV11-2 with TRBJ2-1; a possible D gene is TRBD1 (6 bases). CDR1 is SGHAT, CDR2 FQNNGV, per germline. The CDR3 runs to 13 residues. Trimming stripped 1 base from V and 11 bases from J, with 12 bases between. CDR3 residues: CASSLADRTQQFF. Here the CDR3 DNA reads TGTGCCAGCAGCTTAGCCGACAGGACACAGCAGTTCTTC.

The genes are TRBV5-1 and TRBJ2-2, with 8 bases that match TRBD2. CDR3 length: 15 amino acids. V dropped 3 bases and J dropped 2; count of bases not matched to a gene: 3. Germline loops: CDR1 SGHRS, CDR2 YFSETQ. CDR3 amino acids: CASSSGLVNTGELFF. DNA for the CDR3: TGCGCCAGCAGCTCGGGACTAGTAAACACCGGGGAGCTGTTTTTT. The variable domain in full, with the rest retrieved from reference TRBV5-1 and TRBJ2-2, is KAGVTQTPRYLIKTRGQQVTLSCSPISGHRSVSWYQQTPGQGLQFLFEYFSETQRNKGNFPGRFSGRQFSNSRSEMNVSTLELGDSALYLCASSSGLVNTGELFFGEGSRLTVL.

This clone was detected only once. The chain is built from TRBV4-2 and TRBJ2-5; 11 bases map to TRBD2. The CDR3 runs to 16 residues. The germline gives CDR1 LGHNA, CDR2 YNFKEQ. With V trimmed by 0 bases and J by 4 bases, 4 bases remained unmatched. CDR3 sequence: CASSQDPSGGSETQYF. In nucleotides, the CDR3 is TGTGCCAGCAGCCAAGATCCTAGCGGGGGGTCAGAGACCCAGTACTTC.

The V call is TRBV7-2, the J call TRBJ2-2; D might be TRBD1 (6 bases). CDR3 length: 15 residues. Germline CDR1 reads SGHTA; CDR2 reads FQGNSA. Deletions cut 3 bases from V and 5 bases from J, with 13 bases between. The CDR3 coding sequence is TGTGCCAGCAGCTTCAGGGGAGCTGGGACCGGGGAGCTGTTTTTT. This sequence encodes CASSFRGAGTGELFF. The full variable domain, with the rest looked up from reference TRBV7-2 and TRBJ2-2, is GAGVSQSPSNKVTEKGKDVELRCDPISGHTALYWYRQSLGQGLEFLIYFQGNSAPDKSGLPSDRFSAERTGGSVSTLTIQRTQQEDSAVYLCASSFRGAGTGELFFGEGSRLTVL.

The chain has TRBV7-6 and TRBJ2-5, with D perhaps matching TRBD2 (5 bases). The CDR3 is made up of 14 amino acids. Germline CDR1 is SGHVS and CDR2 is FNYEAQ. The V end lost 1 base, the J end lost 5 bases, and 11 bases lay between the germline ends. In DNA form, the CDR3 reads TGTGCCAGCAGCTTAGTCAGAGGGTCGGAGACCCAGTACTTC. Its translation is CASSLVRGSETQYF.

In regard to this clone: The DNA is left out, because the CDR3 cannot be placed on it with certainty; the CDR3 is given as TCRdb lists it. The chain recombines TRBV28 with TRBJ2-2; the table calls TRBD2, which could not be checked here. CDR1 and CDR2 (germline): MDHEN, SYDVKM. The CDR3 adds up to 12 amino acids, both ends counted. The CDR3 is CASSFGAGELFF.

The chain couples TRBV4-3 to TRBJ1-3; 8 nucleotides align to TRBD1. This CDR3 contains 19 residues. Trimming took 4 bases from V and 3 from J; bases not matched to a gene: 17. Germline-derived CDR1 and CDR2 are LGHNA and YSLEER. The CDR3 spells CASSRILAAQGAIGNTIYF. The CDR3, as DNA: TGCGCCAGCAGCCGGATCTTAGCTGCGCAGGGGGCAATTGGAAACACCATATATTTT.

This sequence joins TRBV19 and TRBJ2-7; D may be TRBD1 (5 bases). Between the trimmed V and J ends, which lost 3 bases and 5 bases, there was a span of 11 bases. CDR3 size: 13 residues. CDR1 and CDR2 from the germline V gene are LNHDA and SQIVND (reference sequence). In DNA, the CDR3 is TGTGCCAGTAGTATGGGGCTACCGAACGAGCAGTACTTC. Translation: CASSMGLPNEQYF.

This chain joins TRBV6-1 and TRBJ1-5, with D uncertain. Trimming pared 4 bases from V and 0 bases from J, leaving 4 bases between. Germline V gene lookup returns CDR1 MNHNS and CDR2 SASEGT. This CDR3 is built from 13 residues. In DNA form, the CDR3 reads TGTGCCAGCAGTGCCCTTAGCAATCAGCCCCAGCATTTT. Its translation is CASSALSNQPQHF.

The J gene is TRBJ2-3, the V gene TRBV7-2; 8 bases are shared with TRBD2. This CDR3 is 15 amino acids long. V gave up 7 bases and J gave up 6 bases; unmatched junction bases: 12. CDR1 and CDR2 (germline): SGHTA, FQGNSA. Here the CDR3 reads CASTISGAPRDTQYF. Written as DNA, the CDR3 is TGTGCCAGCACCATTAGCGGGGCCCCTCGGGATACGCAGTATTTT.

The chain recombines TRBV2 with TRBJ2-1, with TRBD1 matching 9 bases. Per the germline V gene, CDR1 is SNHLY and CDR2 is FYNNEI. V shed 6 bases and J 7 bases; nucleotides not matched to a gene: 7. The CDR3 loop spans 14 amino acids. The CDR3, as DNA: TGTGCCAGCAGGGCCAACAGGGGGCAAAATGAGCAGTTCTTC. It codes for CASRANRGQNEQFF. The variable domain in full, with the rest retrieved from reference TRBV2 and TRBJ2-1, is EPEVTQTPSHQVTQMGQEVILRCVPISNHLYFYWYRQILGQKVEFLVSFYNNEISEKSEIFDDQFSVERPDGSNFTLKIRSTKLEDSAMYFCASRANRGQNEQFFGPGTRLTVL.

CDR3 nucleotides: TGTGCTAGTGGTTTGGTACAGCGGGACTATATGACGGGGGTCTCCTACAATGAGCAGTTCTTC. Its translation is CASGLVQRDYMTGVSYNEQFF. This sequence joins TRBV12-5 and TRBJ2-1, with TRBD2 identical over 7 bases. V shed 0 bases, J shed 0 bases, and the junction held 17 bases outside the gene matches. This CDR3 is 21 amino acids long. CDR1 is LGHNT and CDR2 is FRNRAP in the germline V gene. Using reference TRBV12-5 and TRBJ2-1 for the parts outside the CDR3, the full variable domain is DARVTQTPRHKVTEMGQEVTMRCQPILGHNTVFWYRQTMMQGLELLAYFRNRAPLDDSGMPKDRFSAEMPDATLATLKIQPSEPRDSAVYFCASGLVQRDYMTGVSYNEQFFGPGTRLTVL.

The chain links TRBV5-1 to TRBJ1-1, with D unclear. Between the trimmed V and J ends, which lost 4 bases and 1 base, there was a span of 17 bases. The CDR3 is 16 residues long. Germline CDR1 reads SGHRS; CDR2 reads YFSETQ. This CDR3 is CASSHRLGEPNTEAFF. As DNA, the CDR3 is TGCGCCAGCAGCCATAGGCTCGGGGAACCGAACACTGAAGCTTTCTTT.

V is TRBV6-5 and J is TRBJ1-3; D is unclear. CDR1 is MNHEY and CDR2 is SVGAGI in the germline V gene. The CDR3 consists of 16 residues. Trimming left V 0 bases short and J 0 bases short, with 9 bases between. The CDR3 sequence: CASSYSVLHSGNTIYF. DNA for the CDR3: TGTGCCAGCAGTTACTCTGTCTTACACTCTGGAAACACCATATATTTT.

The J gene is TRBJ1-4, the V gene TRBV28; D is uncertain. The CDR3 has 13 residues. CDR1 is MDHEN and CDR2 is SYDVKM in the germline V gene. The V gene lost 3 bases and the J gene lost 7 bases, with 9 bases spanning the gap. CDR3 in amino acids: CASSLTQVEKLFF. In DNA, the CDR3 is TGTGCCAGCAGTTTGACGCAGGTTGAAAAACTGTTTTTT.